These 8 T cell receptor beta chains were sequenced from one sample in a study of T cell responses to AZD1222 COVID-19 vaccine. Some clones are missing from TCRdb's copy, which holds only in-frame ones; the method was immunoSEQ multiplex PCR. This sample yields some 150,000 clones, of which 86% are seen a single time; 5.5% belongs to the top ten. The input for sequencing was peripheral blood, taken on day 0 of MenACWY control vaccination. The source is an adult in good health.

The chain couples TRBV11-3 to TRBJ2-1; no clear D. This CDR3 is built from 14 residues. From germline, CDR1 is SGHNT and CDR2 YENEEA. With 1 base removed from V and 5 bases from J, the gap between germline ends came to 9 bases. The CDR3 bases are TGTGCCAGCAGCTTAGGGGTGACAAACAATGAGCAGTTCTTC. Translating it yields CASSLGVTNNEQFF.

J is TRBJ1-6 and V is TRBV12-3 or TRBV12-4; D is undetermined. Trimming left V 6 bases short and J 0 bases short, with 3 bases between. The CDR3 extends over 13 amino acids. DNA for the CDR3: TGTGCCAGCAGGAGCTCCTATAATTCACCCCTCCACTTT. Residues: CASRSSYNSPLHF.

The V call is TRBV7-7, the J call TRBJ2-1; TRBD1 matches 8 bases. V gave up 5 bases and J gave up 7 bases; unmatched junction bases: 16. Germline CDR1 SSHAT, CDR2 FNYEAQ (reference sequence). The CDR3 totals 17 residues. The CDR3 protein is CASSRGQGISFGNEQFF. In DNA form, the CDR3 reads TGTGCCAGCAGCCGCGGACAGGGAATATCGTTCGGGAATGAGCAGTTCTTC.

The CDR3 region is CASNRGTTGELFF. Written as DNA, the CDR3 is TGCGCCAGCAACAGGGGTACCACCGGGGAGCTGTTTTTT. The rearrangement links TRBV5-1 to TRBJ2-2; 7 bases map to TRBD1. Germline CDR1 is SGHRS and CDR2 is YFSETQ. The length of the CDR3 is 13 residues. The junction had 3 bases not matched to a gene; V was cut back by 6 bases and J by 4 bases.

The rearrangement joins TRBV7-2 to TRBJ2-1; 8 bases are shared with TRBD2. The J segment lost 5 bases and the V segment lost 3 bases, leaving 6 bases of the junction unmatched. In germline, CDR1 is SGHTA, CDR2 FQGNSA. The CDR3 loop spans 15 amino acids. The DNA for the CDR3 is TGTGCCAGCAGCTTCTACGGGGGGGCTGACAATGAGCAGTTCTTC. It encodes CASSFYGGADNEQFF.

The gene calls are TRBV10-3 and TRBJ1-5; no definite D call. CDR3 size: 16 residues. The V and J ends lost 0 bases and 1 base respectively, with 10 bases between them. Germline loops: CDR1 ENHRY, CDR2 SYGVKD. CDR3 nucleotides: TGTGCCATCAGTGAGTCGGGGTCGGCGAGCAATCAGCCCCAGCATTTT. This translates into CAISESGSASNQPQHF.

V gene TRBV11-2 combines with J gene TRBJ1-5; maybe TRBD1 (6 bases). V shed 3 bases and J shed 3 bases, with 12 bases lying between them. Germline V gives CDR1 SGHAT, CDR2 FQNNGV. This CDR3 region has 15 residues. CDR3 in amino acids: CASSLDWTVNQPQHF. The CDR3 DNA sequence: TGTGCCAGCAGCTTGGATTGGACAGTCAATCAGCCCCAGCATTTT.

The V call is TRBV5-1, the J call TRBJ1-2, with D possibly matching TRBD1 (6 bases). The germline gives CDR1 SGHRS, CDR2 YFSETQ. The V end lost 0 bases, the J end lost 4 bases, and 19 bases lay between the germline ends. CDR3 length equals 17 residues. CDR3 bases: TGCGCCAGCAGCTTGGATGGAACAGGGTCGAGGGTCTATGGCTACACCTTC. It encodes CASSLDGTGSRVYGYTF.